The clone carrying this TCR beta chain was observed many times. The antigen is undetermined. The record originates from a study of neurological immune-mediated disorders. V trimming: 6 bases; J trimming: 1 base; junction bases outside the gene matches: 3. The CDR3 covers 15 residues. The germline V gene encodes CDR1 MNHEY and CDR2 SVGAGI. TCRdb re-derived calls from the 5' RACE reads in MiXCR, one entry per CDR3 protein. The top ten clones hold approximately 8% of a sample with some 87,000 distinct CDR3 sequences, approximately 6% of them seen once. As to time point: longitudinal time-point 2. Regarding the study as a whole: No sharing of CDR3 amino acid sequences was observed among expanded clones across subjects, suggesting private repertoires in all groups.

The V and J genes are TRBV6-5 and TRBJ1-1; 12 nucleotides line up with TRBD1. Sequenced input: PBMCs. This receptor was taken from a woman aged 60 to 75 with multiple sclerosis. The DNA for the CDR3 is TGTGCCAGCAGGGGACAGGGGGCTGGGAACACTGAAGCTTTCTTT. It is translated as CASRGQGAGNTEAFF.